This TCR beta chain was identified during a study of blood T cell repertoires in COVID-19. Study-level information: Sources were T cells, B-cell-depleted T cells, or PBMCs; the material itself was cDNA or gDNA.

With 0 bases clipped from V and 3 bases from J, the junction kept 6 bases outside the gene matches. The CDR3 sequence is 16 residues long. Germline loops: CDR1 SGHDT, CDR2 YYEEEE. Original methodology: Estimated nucleated cell counts came from reference gene primer amplification. TCRdb's copy holds only in-frame clones and misses some; the assay was immunoSEQ multiplex PCR. That table supplies the V and J calls and clone size; D and trimming were determined from the DNA. The sample carries approximately 280,000 clones, around 87% recorded once. The gene calls are TRBV5-6 and TRBJ2-5; 9 positions match TRBD1. Material for sequencing was peripheral blood. The source of this sequence is a woman aged 30 to 39 who had recovered from COVID-19. CDR3 in DNA: TGTGCCAGCAGCTTGGCGGCGACAGGGGGAAAAGAGACCCAGTACTTC. It yields the protein CASSLAATGGKETQYF. The full variable domain, rest sourced from reference TRBV5-6 and TRBJ2-5, is DAGVTQSPTHLIKTRGQQVTLRCSPKSGHDTVSWYQQALGQGPQFIFQYYEEEERQRGNFPDRFSGHQFPNYSSELNVNALLLGDSALYLCASSLAATGGKETQYFGPGTRLLVL.